These 17 T cell receptor beta chains came from one sample sequenced in a study of blood T cell repertoires in COVID-19. Only in-frame clones appear in the TCRdb table, and some are missing; sequencing was by immunoSEQ multiplex PCR. Among approximately 280,000 clones listed, approximately 85% were seen once. Sequencing used peripheral blood. These receptors originate from a man aged 18 to 30 with active or convalescent COVID-19.

V is TRBV19 and J is TRBJ2-7; the match to TRBD1 covers 12 bases. Germline CDR1 is LNHDA and CDR2 is SQIVND (reference sequence). This CDR3 has 14 amino acids. After removal of 6 bases from V and 2 bases from J, the junction contained 2 bases not matched to a gene. The CDR3 DNA reads TGTGCCAGTAGCCGGGACAGGGGGCCCTACGAGCAGTACTTC. This gives the protein CASSRDRGPYEQYF. Full variable domain (outside the CDR3, taken from reference TRBV19 and TRBJ2-7): DGGITQSPKYLFRKEGQNVTLSCEQNLNHDAMYWYRQDPGQGLRLIYYSQIVNDFQKGDIAEGYSVSREKKESFPLTVTSAQKNPTAFYLCASSRDRGPYEQYFGPGTRLTVT.

The chain couples TRBV11-2 to TRBJ1-4; D remains ambiguous. Germline CDR1 SGHAT, CDR2 FQNNGV. Trimming took off 0 bases at V and 1 base at J, with 12 bases between the two ends. The CDR3 runs 17 residues. This chain's CDR3 is CASSLEGRHITNEKLFF. The CDR3 bases are TGTGCCAGCAGCTTAGAGGGGAGACATATAACTAATGAAAAACTGTTTTTT.

The V gene is TRBV5-1, the J gene TRBJ1-2; TRBD1 agrees at 7 bases. This CDR3 comprises 16 residues. Germline V gene lookup returns CDR1 SGHRS and CDR2 YFSETQ. After removal of 0 bases from V and 7 bases from J, the junction contained 12 bases not matched to a gene. Written as DNA, the CDR3 is TGCGCCAGCAGCTTGGAGGGGACAGATCTGCGCTCTGGCTACACCTTC. It codes for CASSLEGTDLRSGYTF. Drawing the rest from reference TRBV5-1 and TRBJ1-2, the complete variable domain is KAGVTQTPRYLIKTRGQQVTLSCSPISGHRSVSWYQQTPGQGLQFLFEYFSETQRNKGNFPGRFSGRQFSNSRSEMNVSTLELGDSALYLCASSLEGTDLRSGYTFGSGTRLTVV.

The chain combines TRBV11-3 with TRBJ2-2; the D gene is possibly TRBD2 (6 bases). The V gene's germline CDR1 is SGHNT and CDR2 YENEEA. The CDR3 extends over 18 amino acids. V dropped 1 base and J dropped 2 bases, with 17 bases sitting between them. CDR3 sequence: CASSLGELAQANTGELFF. DNA of the CDR3: TGTGCCAGCAGCTTAGGGGAACTAGCTCAGGCCAACACCGGGGAGCTGTTTTTT.

V usage is TRBV9 and J usage is TRBJ2-1, with 12 nucleotides matching TRBD1. Germline V gives CDR1 SGDLS, CDR2 YYNGEE. This CDR3 contains 12 residues. V trimming: 7 bases; J trimming: 8 bases; junction bases outside the gene matches: 1. CDR3 coding DNA: TGTGCCAGCGGGACAGGGGGCGATGAGCAGTTCTTC. Its protein product is CASGTGGDEQFF.

The chain joins TRBV9 to TRBJ1-1, with TRBD1 identical over 10 bases. Unmatched junction bases numbered 8, after V lost 3 bases and J lost 3 bases. This CDR3 comprises 16 residues. Germline V gene sequence: CDR1 SGDLS, CDR2 YYNGEE. The CDR3 nucleotides read TGTGCCAGCAGCGGACGGACAGGGGGGCATTACACTGAAGCTTTCTTT. Encoded protein: CASSGRTGGHYTEAFF.

The rearrangement joins TRBV7-9 to TRBJ2-1; D is ambiguous. V was cut by 4 bases and J by 9 bases, with 13 bases left in between. CDR3 size: 13 residues. The germline gives CDR1 SEHNR, CDR2 FQNEAQ (reference sequence). CDR3: CASSSDSVGEQFF. Here the CDR3 DNA reads TGTGCCAGCAGCTCCGACTCGGTTGGTGAGCAGTTCTTC.

The chain uses TRBV7-2 and TRBJ2-3, with D possibly matching TRBD2 (5 bases). V was pared by 5 bases and J by 5 bases, with 11 bases between. There are 13 residues in the CDR3. Germline V gene lookup returns CDR1 SGHTA and CDR2 FQGNSA. The CDR3 protein is CASSPGVLDTQYF. CDR3 nucleotides: TGTGCCAGCAGCCCCGGGGTTTTAGATACGCAGTATTTT.

This sequence joins TRBV11-3 and TRBJ2-2, with 10 bases that match TRBD2. CDR3 length: 20 amino acids. Per the germline V gene, CDR1 is SGHNT and CDR2 is YENEEA. With V trimmed by 4 bases and J by 6 bases, 20 bases remained unmatched. The CDR3 DNA reads as TGTGCCAGCAGCTCCGCCTTTTTGATAGCGGGGGGTAGTCCAGCCGGGGAGCTGTTTTTT. This codes for CASSSAFLIAGGSPAGELFF.

The chain links TRBV6-5 to TRBJ2-1; 9 bases agree with TRBD2. J gave up 7 bases and V 6 bases, and 7 bases lay outside the gene matches. This CDR3 has 14 residues. In germline, CDR1 is MNHEY, CDR2 SVGAGI. As DNA, the CDR3 is TGTGCCAGCAGCCAGGGACTAGCTGGGAATGAGCAGTTCTTC. Amino acid sequence: CASSQGLAGNEQFF.

The chain employs TRBV18 and TRBJ2-3, with 13 bases aligning to TRBD2. The germline V gene has CDR1 KGHSH and CDR2 LQKENI. V was clipped by 6 bases and J by 2 bases; unmatched bases: 5. The CDR3 spans 16 residues. The CDR3 loop is CASSQTSGGATDTQYF. The DNA for the CDR3 is TGTGCCAGCTCCCAAACTAGCGGGGGGGCCACAGATACGCAGTATTTT.

This rearrangement joins TRBV3-1 (or the pseudogene TRBV3-2) to TRBJ2-3; 8 bases align to TRBD2. J lost 6 bases, V lost 1 base, and 18 bases had no gene match. This CDR3 has 19 amino acids. Germline V gene sequence: CDR1 LGHDT, CDR2 YNNKEL (reference sequence). The CDR3 loop reads CASSQAALPGGISWDTQYF. The CDR3 bases are TGTGCCAGCAGCCAAGCAGCCCTACCGGGGGGGATAAGTTGGGATACGCAGTATTTT.

V and J are TRBV6-5 and TRBJ1-2; 7 bases line up with TRBD1. The junction had 4 bases not matched to a gene; V was cut back by 9 bases and J by 3 bases. The length of the CDR3 is 12 residues. The germline CDR1 and CDR2 sequences are MNHEY and SVGAGI. As DNA, the CDR3 is TGTGCCAGTATCGACAGGGACTATGGCTACACCTTC. This translates into CASIDRDYGYTF.

CDR3: CASSFGQGIEYGYTF. The CDR3 coding sequence is TGTGCCAGCAGCTTCGGACAGGGGATCGAGTATGGCTACACCTTC. The chain combines TRBV7-9 with TRBJ1-2, with TRBD1 identical over 9 bases. CDR3 length: 15 amino acids. The J segment lost 5 bases and the V segment lost 3 bases, leaving 7 bases of the junction unmatched. The germline V gene encodes CDR1 SEHNR and CDR2 FQNEAQ (reference sequence).

This rearrangement joins TRBV7-2 to TRBJ2-7; 7 bases are shared with TRBD1. From germline, CDR1 is SGHTA and CDR2 FQGNSA. This CDR3 is built from 13 residues. The ends lost 3 bases at V and 3 bases at J; junction bases unmatched: 2. CDR3 sequence reads: CASSLNRGYEQYF. The CDR3 region has the DNA TGTGCCAGCAGCTTGAACAGGGGCTACGAGCAGTACTTC.

The chain links TRBV7-6 to TRBJ1-1, with D maybe TRBD1 (6 bases). Per the germline V gene, CDR1 is SGHVS and CDR2 is FNYEAQ. V lost 2 bases to trimming and J lost 0 bases, with 7 bases between them. This CDR3 contains 14 residues. The CDR3 DNA reads TGTGCCAGCAGCTTAAGGGGGATGAACACTGAAGCTTTCTTT. This translates into CASSLRGMNTEAFF. Looking up the rest from reference TRBV7-6 and TRBJ1-1 gives the full variable domain: GAGVSQSPRYKVTKRGQDVALRCDPISGHVSLYWYRQALGQGPEFLTYFNYEAQQDKSGLPNDRFSAERPEGSISTLTIQRTEQRDSAMYRCASSLRGMNTEAFFGQGTRLTVV.

The chain combines TRBV25-1 with TRBJ2-5; tentatively, D is TRBD2 (5 bases). The V and J ends lost 4 bases and 7 bases respectively, with 13 bases between them. This CDR3 has 13 residues. Germline V lookup: CDR1 MGHDK, CDR2 SYGVNS. The CDR3 reads CASSGLRPGTQYF. CDR3 nucleotides: TGTGCCAGCAGTGGACTACGCCCTGGGACCCAGTACTTC.